This paragraph reports one TCR beta chain. The antigen is not known. Sequencing was performed with immunoSEQ multiplex PCR; in TCRdb, only in-frame clones are kept and a portion is missing. The sample lists 40,000 to 55,000 clones; 85% to 95% were seen once. These data originate in a study of OX40 agonist ivuxolimab in advanced cancers. Whole-study context: At about 82% male, the cohort had a mean age of approximately 60 years, ranging from about 20 to 79.

People who had autoimmune disease history or systemic immunosuppression were excluded. V lost 0 bases and J lost 6, with 5 bases in between. In germline, CDR1 is LGHNA, CDR2 YSLEER. This CDR3 has 13 amino acids. Study-level findings and limits: Some of the nonresponding patients also showed low levels of normalized T-cell clonal expansion. At 0.1 to 3.0 mg/kg and by week 6, CD4+ and CD8+ T cells in the blood had expanded clonally.

The rearrangement joins TRBV4-3 to TRBJ2-2; D call uncertain. The specimen comprised CD4+ or CD8+ T cells sorted from blood, sampled in a trial of the OX40 agonist ivuxolimab. This TCR was sampled from an adult with an advanced solid tumor such as melanoma, head and neck, liver or kidney cancer. The CDR3 reads CASSQESSGELFF. The CDR3 DNA is TGCGCCAGCAGCCAAGAATCGTCCGGGGAGCTGTTTTTT.